One sample yielded the 15 T cell receptor beta chains listed below, sequenced in a study of human T cells and chemical hapten exposure. Documented time point: patch test 3, about 24 weeks after DPC sensitization. Treatment indicated: therapeutic diphenylcyclopropenone sensitization with weekly scalp DPC. Via MiXCR, TCRdb re-called the RACE reads, giving one row per CDR3 protein. The sample includes about 190,000 distinct CDR3 sequences, around 23% of them seen just once. The sequencing used whole blood, collected in connection with sensitization to the hapten diphenylcyclopropenone (DPC). The receptor source for this set is a woman in her thirties or forties with alopecia areata. Some clones in this sample may be carry-over from other donors' samples.

J is TRBJ1-6 and V is TRBV20-1; no firm D call. The germline CDR1 and CDR2 sequences are DFQATT and SNEGSKA (reference sequence). Deletions cut 1 base from V and 7 bases from J, with 8 bases between. The CDR3 contains 13 residues. Here the CDR3 DNA reads TGCAGTGCTAGAGGGCTCCACAATTCACCCCTCCACTTT. Translated, it gives CSARGLHNSPLHF.

Worth noting for this clonotype: This may be a read error: a much more frequent sequence differs by one nucleotide. J is TRBJ2-3 and V is TRBV9; D gene ambiguous. CDR1 and CDR2 from the germline V gene are SGDLS and YYNGEE. The CDR3 spans 12 residues. CDR3 region: CVSSVNTDTQYF. The DNA of the CDR3 is TGTGTCAGCAGCGTCAACACAGATACGCAGTATTTT.

The V gene is TRBV6-2 or TRBV6-3, the J gene TRBJ2-7; D could derive from TRBD1 or TRBD2 (5 bases each). This CDR3 is 17 amino acids long. V shed 4 bases and J shed 0 bases, with 19 bases lying between them. Germline V gives CDR1 MNHEY, CDR2 SVGEGT. CDR3 in amino acids: CASSSSVGTVVSYEQYF. CDR3 DNA sequence: TGTGCCAGCAGTTCCTCGGTGGGGACGGTCGTCTCCTACGAGCAGTACTTC.

This chain uses TRBV2 with TRBJ1-4; no firm D call. The ends were cut back, 9 bases at V and 8 bases at J, with 16 bases in the middle. This CDR3 spans 13 amino acids. CDR1 and CDR2 (germline): SNHLY, FYNNEI. This chain's CDR3 is CASLKGIREKLFF. The CDR3 DNA sequence: TGTGCCAGTCTTAAGGGTATAAGGGAAAAACTGTTTTTT. The entire variable domain, with the rest obtained from reference TRBV2 and TRBJ1-4, is as follows: EPEVTQTPSHQVTQMGQEVILRCVPISNHLYFYWYRQILGQKVEFLVSFYNNEISEKSEIFDDQFSVERPDGSNFTLKIRSTKLEDSAMYFCASLKGIREKLFFGSGTQLSVL.

The chain is built from TRBV4-3 and TRBJ2-1; unclear D gene. The V gene's germline CDR1 is LGHNA and CDR2 YSLEER. The CDR3 extends over 13 amino acids. The V end lost 0 bases, the J end lost 15 bases, and 15 bases lay between the germline ends. The CDR3 region is CASSQDPFNGPFF. CDR3 in DNA: TGCGCCAGCAGCCAAGACCCCTTTAACGGTCCGTTCTTC.

The gene calls are TRBV4-1 and TRBJ2-7; D is possibly TRBD2 (7 bases). This CDR3 has 16 residues. CDR1 is MGHRA, CDR2 YSYEKL, per germline. Trimming removed 0 bases from V and 3 bases from J, with 15 bases in between. The CDR3 nucleotides are TGCGCCAGCAGCCAAGATCCAGCGGGACAACACTACGAGCAGTACTTC. Its translation: CASSQDPAGQHYEQYF.

Written as DNA, the CDR3 is TGTGCCAGCAGCTCCGTAGCGGGAGTTTGGCAAGAGACCCAGTACTTC. Its translation is CASSSVAGVWQETQYF. The chain couples TRBV5-6 to TRBJ2-5; 9 positions match TRBD2. This CDR3 has 16 amino acids. Germline trimming cut 3 bases from V and 2 bases from J; bases unmatched to any gene: 8. CDR1 is SGHDT and CDR2 is YYEEEE in the germline V gene.

The chain combines TRBV20-1 with TRBJ2-7, with 8 positions matching TRBD2. CDR1 and CDR2 (germline): DFQATT, SNEGSKA (reference sequence). J lost 3 bases, V lost 6 bases, and 16 bases had no gene match. There are 16 residues in the CDR3. The chain's CDR3 is CSAGLEYDRGGYEQYF. CDR3 sequence (DNA): TGCAGTGCAGGCCTAGAGTATGACCGGGGGGGCTACGAGCAGTACTTC.

This clonotype was seen a few times. This chain connects TRBV6-2 or TRBV6-3 to TRBJ2-7; 9 nucleotides line up with TRBD2. V lost 0 bases, J lost 13 bases, and 7 bases stayed unmatched. The germline gives CDR1 MNHEY, CDR2 SVGEGT. CDR3 size: 13 residues. CDR3 nucleotide sequence: TGTGCCAGCAGTTACTCTCTGGCGGGAGGGGGCTACTTC. Translating it yields CASSYSLAGGGYF.

This clonotype was found a few times. The chain joins TRBV20-1 to TRBJ2-5; D may be TRBD1 (6 bases). Germline CDR1 DFQATT, CDR2 SNEGSKA (reference sequence). The CDR3 extends over 12 amino acids. V lost 3 bases and J lost 3, with 8 bases in between. The CDR3 DNA is TGCAGTGCTAGGCCAGGGGAAGAGACCCAGTACTTC. It codes for CSARPGEETQYF.

Concerning this clonotype itself: At one end the junction does not follow the germline gene, possibly because of a read error. Here the CDR3 DNA reads TGTGCCAGCAGCGTAGATGATAGCAAGCAGCCCCAGCATTTT. Protein sequence: CASSVDDSKQPQHF. V and J are TRBV9 and TRBJ1-5; D gene unclear. CDR3 length equals 14 residues. Germline V gene sequence: CDR1 SGDLS, CDR2 YYNGEE.

In this sample, this clonotype turned up a few times. The rearrangement joins TRBV20-1 to TRBJ2-1, with 10 nucleotides matching TRBD2. Per the germline V gene, CDR1 is DFQATT and CDR2 is SNEGSKA (reference sequence). The CDR3 loop spans 13 amino acids. After removal of 3 bases from V and 9 bases from J, the junction contained 5 bases not matched to a gene. CDR3 region: CSASPGLAFEQFF. For the CDR3, the DNA is TGCAGTGCTAGTCCGGGACTAGCGTTTGAGCAGTTCTTC.

The rearrangement links TRBV7-9 to TRBJ2-1; D not certain. This CDR3 comprises 12 residues. Germline loops: CDR1 SEHNR, CDR2 FQNEAQ (reference sequence). Trimming took 7 bases from V and 8 from J, leaving 12 bases between them. The CDR3 DNA sequence: TGTGCCAGCACCAGATCCCGGGATGAGCAGTTCTTC. Protein sequence: CASTRSRDEQFF.

This clonotype was observed many times. This chain connects TRBV12-3 or TRBV12-4 to TRBJ1-6; the D is unclear. The CDR3 has 13 residues. With 0 bases removed from V and 10 bases from J, the gap between germline ends came to 7 bases. The CDR3 DNA reads as TGTGCCAGCAGTTTAGCGGTGGGCTCACCCCTCCACTTT. It specifies CASSLAVGSPLHF.

This clonotype occurred a few times. The V and J genes are TRBV20-1 and TRBJ2-6; TRBD1 is a possible D gene (6 bases). Germline V gives CDR1 DFQATT, CDR2 SNEGSKA (reference sequence). The CDR3 spans 15 residues. The V and J ends lost 1 base and 2 bases respectively, with 9 bases between them. CDR3 in DNA: TGCAGTGCTAGAGTAGGGGGTACTGGGGCCAACGTCCTGACTTTC. Translating gives CSARVGGTGANVLTF.